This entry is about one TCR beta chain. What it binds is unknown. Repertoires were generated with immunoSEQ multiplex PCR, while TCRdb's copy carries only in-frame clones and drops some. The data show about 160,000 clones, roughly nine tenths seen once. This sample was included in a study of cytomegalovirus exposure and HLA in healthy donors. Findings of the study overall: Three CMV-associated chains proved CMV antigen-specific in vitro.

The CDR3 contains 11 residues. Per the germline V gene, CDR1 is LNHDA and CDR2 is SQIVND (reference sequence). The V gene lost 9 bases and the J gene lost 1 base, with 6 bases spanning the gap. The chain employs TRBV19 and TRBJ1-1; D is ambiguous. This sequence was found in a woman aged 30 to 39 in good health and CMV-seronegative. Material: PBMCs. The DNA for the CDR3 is TGTGCCAGCAGAGGGAACACTGAAGCTTTCTTT. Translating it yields CASRGNTEAFF.